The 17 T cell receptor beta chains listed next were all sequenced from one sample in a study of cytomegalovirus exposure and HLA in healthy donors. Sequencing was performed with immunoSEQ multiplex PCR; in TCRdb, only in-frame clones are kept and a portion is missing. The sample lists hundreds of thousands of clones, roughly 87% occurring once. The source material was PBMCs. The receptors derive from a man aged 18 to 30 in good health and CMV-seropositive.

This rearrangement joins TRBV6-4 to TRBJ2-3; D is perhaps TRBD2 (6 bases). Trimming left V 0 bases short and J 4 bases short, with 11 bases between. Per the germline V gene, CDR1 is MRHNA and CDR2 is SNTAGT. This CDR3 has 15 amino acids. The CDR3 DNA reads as TGTGCCAGCAGTGACTCGTCTAGCGTCGCAGATACGCAGTATTTT. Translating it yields CASSDSSSVADTQYF.

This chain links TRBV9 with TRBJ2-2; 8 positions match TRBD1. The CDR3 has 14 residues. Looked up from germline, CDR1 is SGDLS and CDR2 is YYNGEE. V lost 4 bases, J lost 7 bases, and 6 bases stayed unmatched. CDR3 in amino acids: CASSLDRVDGELFF. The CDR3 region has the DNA TGTGCCAGCAGCCTGGACAGGGTCGACGGGGAGCTGTTTTTT.

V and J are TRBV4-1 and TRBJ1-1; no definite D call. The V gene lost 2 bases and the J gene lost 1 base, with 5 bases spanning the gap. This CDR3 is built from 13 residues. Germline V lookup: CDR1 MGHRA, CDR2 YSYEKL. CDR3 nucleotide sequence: TGCGCCAGCAGCCAAACCCCGAACACTGAAGCTTTCTTT. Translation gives CASSQTPNTEAFF.

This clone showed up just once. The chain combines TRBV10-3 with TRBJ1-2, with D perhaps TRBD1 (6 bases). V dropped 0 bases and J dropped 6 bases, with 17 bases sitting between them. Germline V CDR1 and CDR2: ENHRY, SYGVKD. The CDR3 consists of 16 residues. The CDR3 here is CAISESGTRGANGYTF. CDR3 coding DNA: TGTGCCATCAGTGAGTCGGGGACCAGGGGCGCGAATGGCTACACCTTC.

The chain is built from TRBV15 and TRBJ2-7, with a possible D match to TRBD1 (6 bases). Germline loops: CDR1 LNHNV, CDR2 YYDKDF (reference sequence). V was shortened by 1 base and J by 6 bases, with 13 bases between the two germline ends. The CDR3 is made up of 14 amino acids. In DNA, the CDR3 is TGTGCCACCAGCAGAGGGGGGCGCAGGGGCGAGCAGTACTTC. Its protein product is CATSRGGRRGEQYF.

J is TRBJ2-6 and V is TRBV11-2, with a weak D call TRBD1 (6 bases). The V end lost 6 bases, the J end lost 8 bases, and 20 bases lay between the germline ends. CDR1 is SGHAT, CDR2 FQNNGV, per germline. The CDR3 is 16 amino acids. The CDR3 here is CASRTLRGRTTNVLTF. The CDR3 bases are TGTGCCAGCAGGACGCTCAGGGGTCGTACGACCAACGTCCTGACTTTC.

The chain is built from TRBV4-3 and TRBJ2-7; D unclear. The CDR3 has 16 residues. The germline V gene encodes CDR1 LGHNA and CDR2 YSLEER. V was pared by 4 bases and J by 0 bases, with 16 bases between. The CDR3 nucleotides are TGCGCCAGCAGCCCTTACGGCGGTGCAGGCTCCTACGAGCAGTACTTC. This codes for CASSPYGGAGSYEQYF.

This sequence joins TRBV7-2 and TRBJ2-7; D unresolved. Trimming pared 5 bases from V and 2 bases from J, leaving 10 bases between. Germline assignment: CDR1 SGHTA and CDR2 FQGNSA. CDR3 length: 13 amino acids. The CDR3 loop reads CASSRWSTYEQYF. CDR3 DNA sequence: TGTGCCAGCAGCAGGTGGAGCACCTACGAGCAGTACTTC.

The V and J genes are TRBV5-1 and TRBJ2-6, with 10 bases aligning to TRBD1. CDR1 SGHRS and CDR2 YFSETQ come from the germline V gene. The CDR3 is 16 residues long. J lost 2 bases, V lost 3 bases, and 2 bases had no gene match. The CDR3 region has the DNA TGCGCCAGCAGCTCCGGGACAGGGGCTGGGGCCAACGTCCTGACTTTC. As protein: CASSSGTGAGANVLTF.

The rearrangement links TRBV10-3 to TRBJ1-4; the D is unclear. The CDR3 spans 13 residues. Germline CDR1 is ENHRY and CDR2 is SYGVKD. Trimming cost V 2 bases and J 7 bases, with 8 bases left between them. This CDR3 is CAISERLSEKLFF. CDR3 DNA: TGTGCCATCAGTGAGAGGTTGAGTGAAAAACTGTTTTTT.

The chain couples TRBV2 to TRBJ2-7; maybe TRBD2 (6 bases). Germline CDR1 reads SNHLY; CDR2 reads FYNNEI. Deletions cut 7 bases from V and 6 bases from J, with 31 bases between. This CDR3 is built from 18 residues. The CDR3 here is CASTTVLGQVSNGSEQYF. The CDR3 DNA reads TGTGCCAGCACGACCGTTCTTGGGCAGGTCTCCAACGGGAGCGAGCAGTACTTC.

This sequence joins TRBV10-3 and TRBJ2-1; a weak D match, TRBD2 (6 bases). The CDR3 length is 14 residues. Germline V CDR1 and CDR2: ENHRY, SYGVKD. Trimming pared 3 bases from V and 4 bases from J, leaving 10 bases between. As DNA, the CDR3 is TGTGCCATCAGTGACCCCGGGACTTACAATGAGCAGTTCTTC. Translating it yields CAISDPGTYNEQFF.

The CDR3 nucleotides read TGTGCCATCAGTGATGAGTCTTTTCTTGGTGAGCAGTTCTTC. Its protein is CAISDESFLGEQFF. The chain has TRBV10-3 and TRBJ2-1; D gene unclear. V lost 3 bases, J lost 9 bases, and 15 bases lay in between. The CDR3 runs to 14 residues. Looked up from germline, CDR1 is ENHRY and CDR2 is SYGVKD.

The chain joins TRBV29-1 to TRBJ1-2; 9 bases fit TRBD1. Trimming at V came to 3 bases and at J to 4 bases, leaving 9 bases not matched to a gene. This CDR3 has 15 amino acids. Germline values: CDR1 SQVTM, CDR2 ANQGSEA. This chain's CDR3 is CSVDPGTGHAYGYTF. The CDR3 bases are TGCAGCGTTGACCCTGGGACAGGGCATGCCTATGGCTACACCTTC.

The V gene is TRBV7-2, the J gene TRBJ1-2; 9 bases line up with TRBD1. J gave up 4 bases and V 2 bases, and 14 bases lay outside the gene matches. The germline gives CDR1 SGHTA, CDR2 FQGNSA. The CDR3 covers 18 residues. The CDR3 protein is CASSLSGDREGEPYGYTF. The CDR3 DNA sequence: TGTGCCAGCAGCTTAAGCGGGGACAGGGAGGGGGAGCCCTATGGCTACACCTTC.

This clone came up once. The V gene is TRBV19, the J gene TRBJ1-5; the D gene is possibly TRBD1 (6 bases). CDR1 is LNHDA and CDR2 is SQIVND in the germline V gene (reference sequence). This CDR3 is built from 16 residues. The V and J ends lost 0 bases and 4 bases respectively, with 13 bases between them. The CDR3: CASSIEGQGNNQPQHF. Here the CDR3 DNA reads TGTGCCAGTAGTATAGAAGGCCAGGGGAATAATCAGCCCCAGCATTTT.

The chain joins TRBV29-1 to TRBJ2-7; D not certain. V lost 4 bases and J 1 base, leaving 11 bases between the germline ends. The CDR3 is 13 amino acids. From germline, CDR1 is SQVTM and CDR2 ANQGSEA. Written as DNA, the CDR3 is TGCAGCGTTGTTCGACCGACTTCCTACGAGCAGTACTTC. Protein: CSVVRPTSYEQYF.